This TCR beta chain was identified during a study of vaccination effects on CD4 cells after COVID-19. Method: immunoSEQ multiplex PCR; TCRdb's copy keeps in-frame clones and lacks some. The sample holds 65,000 or so clones, 65% to 85% seen once. The CDR3 is made up of 14 amino acids. The V gene's germline CDR1 is SGDLS and CDR2 YYNGEE. The V end lost 1 base, the J end lost 2 bases, and 8 bases lay between the germline ends. Before sequencing took place, the ViraFEST assay used viral peptide pools to expand antigen-specific CD4+ T cells. Isolating CD4+ T cells followed roughly ten days of culture. The vaccine recipients had no prior SARS-CoV-2 infection, with negative nucleocapsid antibodies. On this clone: The target antigen is unknown.

Study-wide points: Vaccine-induced clones in healthy vaccinees cross-reacted with common cold coronaviruses in only 1 of 255 cases.

This rearrangement joins TRBV9 to TRBJ2-3, with a weak D call TRBD1 (5 bases). The sequenced sample was CD4+ T cells from PBMCs cultured with HCoV-NL63 spike peptides, obtained before COVID-19 vaccination. This sequence was found in a human donor who received a COVID-19 vaccine. In DNA, the CDR3 is TGTGCCAGCAGCGTAAGGGGTAACACAGATACGCAGTATTTT. Translated, it gives CASSVRGNTDTQYF.